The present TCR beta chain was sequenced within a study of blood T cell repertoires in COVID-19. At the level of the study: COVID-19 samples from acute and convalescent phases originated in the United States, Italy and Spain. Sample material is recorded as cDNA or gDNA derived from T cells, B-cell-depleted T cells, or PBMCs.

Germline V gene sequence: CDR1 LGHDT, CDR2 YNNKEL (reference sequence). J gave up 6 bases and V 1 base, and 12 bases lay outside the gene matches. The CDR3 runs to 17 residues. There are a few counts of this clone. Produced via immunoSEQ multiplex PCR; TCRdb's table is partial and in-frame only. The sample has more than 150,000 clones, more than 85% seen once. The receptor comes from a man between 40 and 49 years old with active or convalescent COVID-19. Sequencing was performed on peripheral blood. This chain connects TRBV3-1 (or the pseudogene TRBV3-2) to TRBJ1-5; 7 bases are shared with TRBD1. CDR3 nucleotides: TGTGCCAGCAGCCAAGTTAGGGGGCAGGGACCTAGTCAGCCCCAGCATTTT. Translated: CASSQVRGQGPSQPQHF.